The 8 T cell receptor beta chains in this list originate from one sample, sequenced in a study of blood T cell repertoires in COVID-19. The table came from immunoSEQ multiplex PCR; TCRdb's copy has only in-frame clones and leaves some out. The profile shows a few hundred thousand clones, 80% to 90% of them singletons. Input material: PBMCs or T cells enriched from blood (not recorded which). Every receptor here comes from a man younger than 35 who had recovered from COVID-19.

The CDR3 loop reads CASSTRKRLARIIGETQYF. The DNA for the CDR3 is TGTGCCAGCAGCACCCGGAAGCGGCTAGCGCGGATTATAGGAGAGACCCAGTACTTC. This chain connects TRBV21-1 to TRBJ2-5; the table's TRBD2 call for D was not verified on the DNA. TRBV21-1 is given as a pseudogene. There are 19 residues in the CDR3.

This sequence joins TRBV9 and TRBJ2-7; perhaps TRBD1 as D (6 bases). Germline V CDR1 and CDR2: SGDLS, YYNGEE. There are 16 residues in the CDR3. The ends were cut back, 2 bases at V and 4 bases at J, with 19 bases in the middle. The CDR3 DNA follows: TGTGCCAGCAGCGTGACGTCCGGGACAAATTCATACGAGCAGTACTTC. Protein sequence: CASSVTSGTNSYEQYF.

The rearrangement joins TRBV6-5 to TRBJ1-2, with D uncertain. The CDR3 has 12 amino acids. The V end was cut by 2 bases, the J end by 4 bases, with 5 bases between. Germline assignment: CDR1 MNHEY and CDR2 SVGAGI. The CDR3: CASSYAGYGYTF. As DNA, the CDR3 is TGTGCCAGCAGTTACGCCGGCTATGGCTACACCTTC.

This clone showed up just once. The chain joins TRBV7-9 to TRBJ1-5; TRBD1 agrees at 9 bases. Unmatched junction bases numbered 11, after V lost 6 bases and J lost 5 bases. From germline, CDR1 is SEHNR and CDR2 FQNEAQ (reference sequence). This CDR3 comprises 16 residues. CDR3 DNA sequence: TGTGCCAGCAGTCCATCCGGGACAGGGTACGATCAGCCCCAGCATTTT. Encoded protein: CASSPSGTGYDQPQHF.

The CDR3 bases are TGTGCCAGCAGCCCGGACTTAAACACCGGGGAGCTGTTTTTT. As protein: CASSPDLNTGELFF. This chain uses TRBV3-1 (or the pseudogene TRBV3-2) with TRBJ2-2; perhaps TRBD2 as D (5 bases). From germline, CDR1 is LGHDT and CDR2 YNNKEL (reference sequence). Trimming shortened V by 4 bases and J by 2 bases, and 8 bases separated the two germline ends. This CDR3 is built from 14 residues.

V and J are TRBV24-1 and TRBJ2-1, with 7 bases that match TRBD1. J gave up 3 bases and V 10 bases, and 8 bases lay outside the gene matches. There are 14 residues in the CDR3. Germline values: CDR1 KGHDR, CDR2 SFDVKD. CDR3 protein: CATSGTENYNEQFF. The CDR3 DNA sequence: TGTGCCACTTCCGGGACAGAGAACTACAATGAGCAGTTCTTC.

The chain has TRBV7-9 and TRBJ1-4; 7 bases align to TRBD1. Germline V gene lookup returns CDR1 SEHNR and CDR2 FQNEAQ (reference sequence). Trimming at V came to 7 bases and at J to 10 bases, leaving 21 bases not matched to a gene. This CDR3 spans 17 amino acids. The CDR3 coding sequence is TGTGCCAGCATCTCCTATACTGGTGGGACAGTAATGGGAAAACTGTTTTTT. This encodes CASISYTGGTVMGKLFF.

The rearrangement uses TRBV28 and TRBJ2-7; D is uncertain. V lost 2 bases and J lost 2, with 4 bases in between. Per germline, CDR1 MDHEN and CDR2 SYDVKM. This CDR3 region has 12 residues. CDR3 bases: TGTGCCAGCAGTTTAAGCCCCTACGAGCAGTACTTC. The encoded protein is CASSLSPYEQYF.